This T cell receptor beta chain was found in a study of TIL therapy for anti-PD-1-resistant metastatic lung cancer. The length of the CDR3 is 11 residues. The V gene end was trimmed by 8 bases and the J gene end by 7 bases; junction bases not matched to a gene: 1. The germline V gene has CDR1 SNHLY and CDR2 FYNNEI. The time point: pre-treatment sample, taken before nivolumab and TIL therapy. This was the immunoSEQ v3 assay. The table came from immunoSEQ multiplex PCR; TCRdb's copy has only in-frame clones and leaves some out. Among some 57,000 clones, roughly 91% were seen once, and the ten largest hold 2.5% to 3%.

This chain connects TRBV2 to TRBJ1-2; 10 bases match TRBD1. This TCR derives from a person between 25 and 80 years old with non-small cell lung cancer. This material consisted of blood, taken at baseline. As DNA, the CDR3 is TGTGCCAGCGGGACAGGGGTTGGCTACACCTTC. Protein: CASGTGVGYTF.